This entry lists 10 T cell receptor beta chains sequenced from one sample in a study of T cells in lung cancer brain metastases. The assay was immunoSEQ multiplex PCR, and TCRdb's table has in-frame clones only and misses some. The table has about 3,000 clones, roughly nine tenths seen once; the top ten hold approximately 3%. The specimen was tumor tissue from the primary lung tumor. The source is a man between 70 and 80 years old with non-small cell lung cancer.

The chain employs TRBV2 and TRBJ1-2; 10 positions match TRBD1. The germline V gene has CDR1 SNHLY and CDR2 FYNNEI. CDR3 length equals 17 residues. Trimming removed 2 bases from V and 0 bases from J; junction bases left unmatched: 6. The DNA for the CDR3 is TGTGCCAGCAGTGAACACAGGACAGGGGGAGCTAACTATGGCTACACCTTC. This translates into CASSEHRTGGANYGYTF.

The rearrangement links TRBV29-1 to TRBJ1-5, with D unresolved. This CDR3 contains 14 residues. Germline-derived CDR1 and CDR2 are SQVTM and ANQGSEA. The V end was cut by 6 bases, the J end by 2 bases, with 14 bases between. For the CDR3, the DNA is TGCAGCGTGCTGGCTTCATCGGGCAATCAGCCCCAGCATTTT. Residues: CSVLASSGNQPQHF.

The genes are TRBV5-1 and TRBJ2-2; D uncertain. Germline V gene sequence: CDR1 SGHRS, CDR2 YFSETQ. Trimming took off 1 base at V and 1 base at J, with 2 bases between the two ends. The CDR3 totals 13 residues. The CDR3 DNA sequence: TGCGCCAGCAGCTTGTGGAACACCGGGGAGCTGTTTTTT. Residues: CASSLWNTGELFF.

This chain uses TRBV6-6 with TRBJ2-1; a weak D match, TRBD2 (6 bases). CDR3 length: 16 amino acids. CDR1 MNHNY and CDR2 SVGAGI come from the germline V gene (reference sequence). Trimming took 2 bases from V and 4 from J, leaving 15 bases between them. The CDR3, as DNA: TGTGCCAGCAGTTACCCGCCGTTCGCGGGGTACAATGAGCAGTTCTTC. Its translation: CASSYPPFAGYNEQFF.

The gene calls are TRBV20-1 and TRBJ2-5; D is unclear. Germline assignment: CDR1 DFQATT and CDR2 SNEGSKA (reference sequence). The CDR3 consists of 11 residues. Trimming removed 2 bases from V and 5 bases from J, with 6 bases in between. Written as DNA, the CDR3 is TGCAGTGCTAGATTACTTGAGACCCAGTACTTC. Amino acids: CSARLLETQYF.

This clone has just one count. V is TRBV20-1 and J is TRBJ2-3; weak D call: TRBD2 (5 bases). This CDR3 region has 11 residues. Trimming stripped 7 bases from V and 6 bases from J, with 11 bases between. Per the germline V gene, CDR1 is DFQATT and CDR2 is SNEGSKA (reference sequence). In DNA form, the CDR3 reads TGCAGTGTCCAAGCGGCCGATACGCAGTATTTT. Amino acids: CSVQAADTQYF.

This chain connects TRBV7-9 to TRBJ1-2, with 10 nucleotides matching TRBD1. Per the germline V gene, CDR1 is SEHNR and CDR2 is FQNEAQ (reference sequence). V shed 4 bases, J shed 7 bases, and the junction held 6 bases outside the gene matches. The CDR3 is 14 residues long. For the CDR3, the DNA is TGTGCCAGCAGCTCCACCGGGGACAGGGGTGGCTACACCTTC. Translating gives CASSSTGDRGGYTF.

The chain is built from TRBV29-1 and TRBJ2-2, with D perhaps matching TRBD1 or TRBD2 (5 bases each). V lost 7 bases and J lost 2, with 11 bases in between. The CDR3 consists of 13 residues. Germline V gene data show CDR1 as SQVTM and CDR2 as ANQGSEA. In DNA, the CDR3 is TGCAGCGCCGGGGCTAGAAACACCGGGGAGCTGTTTTTT. Translated, it gives CSAGARNTGELFF.

V usage is TRBV9 and J usage is TRBJ2-1; TRBD2 matches 14 bases. The CDR3 totals 18 residues. Per the germline V gene, CDR1 is SGDLS and CDR2 is YYNGEE. V shed 4 bases, J shed 8 bases, and the junction held 14 bases outside the gene matches. For the CDR3, the DNA is TGTGCCAGCAGCCCGGGACAGTGGACTAGCGGGAGGAACTATGAGCAGTTCTTC. This sequence encodes CASSPGQWTSGRNYEQFF.

This sequence joins TRBV7-2 and TRBJ2-5; no clear D. Trimming took off 0 bases at V and 5 bases at J, with 13 bases between the two ends. Germline-derived CDR1 and CDR2 are SGHTA and FQGNSA. This CDR3 has 15 residues. The CDR3 coding sequence is TGTGCCAGCAGCTTAGCGCTGGCATCTCGGGAGACCCAGTACTTC. Amino acid sequence: CASSLALASRETQYF.